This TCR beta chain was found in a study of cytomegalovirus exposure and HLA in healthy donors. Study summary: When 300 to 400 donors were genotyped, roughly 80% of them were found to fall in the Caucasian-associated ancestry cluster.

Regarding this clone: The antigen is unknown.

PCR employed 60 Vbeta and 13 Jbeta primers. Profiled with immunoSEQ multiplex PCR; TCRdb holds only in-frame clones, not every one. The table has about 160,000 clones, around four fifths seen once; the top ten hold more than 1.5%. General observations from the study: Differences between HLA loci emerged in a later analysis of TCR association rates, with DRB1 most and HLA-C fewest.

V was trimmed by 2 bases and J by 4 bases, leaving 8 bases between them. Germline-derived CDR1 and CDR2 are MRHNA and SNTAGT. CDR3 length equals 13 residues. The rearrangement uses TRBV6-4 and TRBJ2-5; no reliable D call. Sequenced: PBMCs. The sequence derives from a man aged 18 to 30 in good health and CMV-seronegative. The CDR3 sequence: CASSDGGPETQYF. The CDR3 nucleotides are TGTGCCAGCAGTGACGGTGGGCCAGAGACCCAGTACTTC.